The clone carrying this TCR beta chain was seen more than once but under ten times. Its matching antigen is unknown. This sample is drawn from a study of cytomegalovirus exposure and HLA in healthy donors. Study results and limitations: Across donors, presence/absence analyses took sequencing depth to be roughly uniform.

The primer mix had 60 Vbeta and 13 Jbeta primers. Clones were read by immunoSEQ multiplex PCR, and TCRdb kept only the in-frame ones, dropping some. The sample has approximately 180,000 clones; about an eighth are singletons. The sample was PBMCs. The sequence was obtained from a man aged 50-59 years in good health and CMV-seropositive.

CDR3 residues: CASSVRGQDYGYTF. The CDR3, as DNA: TGTGCCAGCAGCGTCAGGGGGCAGGACTATGGCTACACCTTC. The V gene is TRBV9, the J gene TRBJ1-2; TRBD1 matches at 8 bases. The CDR3 has 14 amino acids. J lost 3 bases, V lost 2 bases, and 3 bases had no gene match. Germline CDR1 is SGDLS and CDR2 is YYNGEE. Using reference TRBV9 and TRBJ1-2 for the parts outside the CDR3, the full variable domain is DSGVTQTPKHLITATGQRVTLRCSPRSGDLSVYWYQQSLDQGLQFLIQYYNGEERAKGNILERFSAQQFPDLHSELNLSSLELGDSALYFCASSVRGQDYGYTFGSGTRLTVV.